This T cell receptor (beta chain) stems from a study of shared clonotypes between healthy human individuals. Study overall: Those who served as donors were a couple of women and a few men between the ages of 18 and 49.

Sequencing was performed with immunoSEQ multiplex PCR; in TCRdb, only in-frame clones are kept and a portion is missing. The table lists 450,000 to 500,000 clones, 70% to 80% of them singletons. Study-level findings and limits: Donors were few, which limited the genetic and exposure-history diversity represented.

In the case of this clone: The antigen remains undetermined.

The CDR3 is 14 amino acids. The ends were cut back, 4 bases at V and 5 bases at J, with 12 bases in the middle. CDR1 LNHDA and CDR2 SQIVND come from the germline V gene (reference sequence). Genomic DNA, for the unsorted samples, came from roughly 94 million PBMCs. This clonotype was sampled from a woman between 40 and 55 years old in good health. Some clones in this sample may be carry-over from other donors' samples. Sequenced material: PBMCs. The chain links TRBV19 to TRBJ2-1; D may be TRBD1 or TRBD2 (5 bases each). CDR3 DNA sequence: TGTGCCAGTAGTACTGTGGGACCCGACAATGAGCAGTTCTTC. Translating gives CASSTVGPDNEQFF. The variable domain in full, with the rest retrieved from reference TRBV19 and TRBJ2-1, is DGGITQSPKYLFRKEGQNVTLSCEQNLNHDAMYWYRQDPGQGLRLIYYSQIVNDFQKGDIAEGYSVSREKKESFPLTVTSAQKNPTAFYLCASSTVGPDNEQFFGPGTRLTVL.